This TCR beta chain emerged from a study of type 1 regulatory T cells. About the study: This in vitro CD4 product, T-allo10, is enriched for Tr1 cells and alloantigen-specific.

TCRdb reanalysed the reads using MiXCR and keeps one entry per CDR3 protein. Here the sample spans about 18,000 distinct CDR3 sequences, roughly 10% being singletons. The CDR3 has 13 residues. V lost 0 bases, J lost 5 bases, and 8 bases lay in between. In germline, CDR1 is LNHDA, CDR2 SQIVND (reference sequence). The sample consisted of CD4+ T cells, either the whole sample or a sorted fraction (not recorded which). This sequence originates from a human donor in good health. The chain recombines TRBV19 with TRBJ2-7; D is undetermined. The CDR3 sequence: CASSIDHPNEQYF. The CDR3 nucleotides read TGTGCCAGTAGTATAGATCACCCCAACGAGCAGTACTTC.